This TCR beta chain was sequenced in a study of blood T cell repertoires in COVID-19. Study details: T cells, B-cell-depleted T cells, or PBMCs provided the cDNA or gDNA that served as material.

In the study's own analysis: Reference gene primer amplification gave nucleated cell count estimates. Produced via immunoSEQ multiplex PCR; TCRdb's table is partial and in-frame only. The DNA was the basis for D and trimming; V, J and clone size are from that table. The data hold roughly 69,000 clones, with roughly 85% observed a single time. Germline V lookup: CDR1 KGHSH, CDR2 LQKENI. V lost 5 bases, J lost 0 bases, and 10 bases lay in between. The CDR3 is 14 residues long. The sample taken for sequencing was peripheral blood. The chain couples TRBV18 to TRBJ2-5, with a possible D match to TRBD1 (6 bases). The clonotype originates from a human donor in a cohort sampled during active COVID-19. CDR3 bases: TGTGCCAGCTCAAAACAGGGTTACCAAGAGACCCAGTACTTC. It encodes CASSKQGYQETQYF.